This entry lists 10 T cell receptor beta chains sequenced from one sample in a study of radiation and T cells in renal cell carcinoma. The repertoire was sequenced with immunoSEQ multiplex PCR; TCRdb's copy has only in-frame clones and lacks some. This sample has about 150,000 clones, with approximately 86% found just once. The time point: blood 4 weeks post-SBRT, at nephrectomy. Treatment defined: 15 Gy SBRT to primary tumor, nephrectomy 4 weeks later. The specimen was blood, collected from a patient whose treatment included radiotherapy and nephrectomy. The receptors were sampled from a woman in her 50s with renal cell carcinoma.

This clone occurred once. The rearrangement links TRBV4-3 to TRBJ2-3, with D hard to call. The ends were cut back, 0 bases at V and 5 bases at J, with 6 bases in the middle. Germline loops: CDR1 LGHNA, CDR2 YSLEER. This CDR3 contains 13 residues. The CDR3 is CASSQDRRDTQYF. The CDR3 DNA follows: TGCGCCAGCAGCCAAGACAGGCGAGATACGCAGTATTTT.

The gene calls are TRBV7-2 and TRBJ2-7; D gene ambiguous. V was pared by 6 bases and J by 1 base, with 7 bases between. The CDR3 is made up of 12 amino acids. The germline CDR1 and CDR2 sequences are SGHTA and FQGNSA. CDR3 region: CASSSVSYEQYF. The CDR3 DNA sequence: TGTGCCAGCAGTTCTGTATCCTACGAGCAGTACTTC.

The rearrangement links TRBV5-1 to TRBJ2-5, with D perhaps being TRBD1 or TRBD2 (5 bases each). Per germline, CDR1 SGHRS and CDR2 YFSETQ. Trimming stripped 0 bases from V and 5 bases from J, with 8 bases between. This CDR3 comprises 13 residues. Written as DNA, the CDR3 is TGCGCCAGCAGCTTGGGAGGGGAGGAGACCCAGTACTTC. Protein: CASSLGGEETQYF.

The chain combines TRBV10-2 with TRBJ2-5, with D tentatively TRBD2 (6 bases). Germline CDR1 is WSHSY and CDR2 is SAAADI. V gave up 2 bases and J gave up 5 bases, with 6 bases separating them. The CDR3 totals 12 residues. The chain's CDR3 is CASSERGETQYF. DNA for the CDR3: TGCGCCAGCAGTGAGCGGGGGGAGACCCAGTACTTC.

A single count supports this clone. CDR3 protein: CASSQSSGDTDTQYF. DNA for the CDR3: TGTGCCAGCAGCCAGTCTAGCGGGGACACAGATACGCAGTATTTT. The chain is built from TRBV7-2 and TRBJ2-3, with TRBD2 matching over 9 bases. V shed 5 bases, J shed 2 bases, and the junction held 5 bases outside the gene matches. CDR1 and CDR2 from the germline V gene are SGHTA and FQGNSA. CDR3 size: 15 residues.

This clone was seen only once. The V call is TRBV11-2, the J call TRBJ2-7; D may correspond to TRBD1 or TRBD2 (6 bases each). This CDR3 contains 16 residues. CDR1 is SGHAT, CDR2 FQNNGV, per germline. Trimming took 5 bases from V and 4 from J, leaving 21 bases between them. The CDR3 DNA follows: TGTGCCAGCAGCCCACTGAGGGGGGCACCTGGATACGAGCAGTACTTC. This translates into CASSPLRGAPGYEQYF. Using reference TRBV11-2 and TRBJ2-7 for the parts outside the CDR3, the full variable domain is EAGVAQSPRYKIIEKRQSVAFWCNPISGHATLYWYQQILGQGPKLLIQFQNNGVVDDSQLPKDRFSAERLKGVDSTLKIQPAKLEDSAVYLCASSPLRGAPGYEQYFGPGTRLTVT.

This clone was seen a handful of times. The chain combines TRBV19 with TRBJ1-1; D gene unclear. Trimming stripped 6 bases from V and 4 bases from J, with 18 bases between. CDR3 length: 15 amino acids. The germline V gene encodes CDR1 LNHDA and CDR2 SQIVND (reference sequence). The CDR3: CASRHNLDAGTEAFF. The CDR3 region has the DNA TGTGCCAGTAGACACAACCTCGACGCCGGCACTGAAGCTTTCTTT.

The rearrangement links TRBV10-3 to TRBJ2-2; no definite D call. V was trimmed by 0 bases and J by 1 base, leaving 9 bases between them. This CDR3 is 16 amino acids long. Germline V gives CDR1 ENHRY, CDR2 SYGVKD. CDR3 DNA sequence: TGTGCCATCAGTGAGTCGGTGTTAAGGAACACCGGGGAGCTGTTTTTT. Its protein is CAISESVLRNTGELFF.

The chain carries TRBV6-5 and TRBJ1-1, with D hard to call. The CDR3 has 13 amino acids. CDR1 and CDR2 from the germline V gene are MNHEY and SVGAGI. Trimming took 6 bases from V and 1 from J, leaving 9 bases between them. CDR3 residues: CASRGLSNTEAFF. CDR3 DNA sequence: TGTGCCAGCAGGGGGTTATCGAACACTGAAGCTTTCTTT.

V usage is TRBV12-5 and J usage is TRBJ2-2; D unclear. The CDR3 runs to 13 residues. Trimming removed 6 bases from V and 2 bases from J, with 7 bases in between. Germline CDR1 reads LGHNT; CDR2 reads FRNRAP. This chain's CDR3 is CASGTVNTGELFF. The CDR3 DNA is TGTGCTAGTGGGACGGTCAACACCGGGGAGCTGTTTTTT.